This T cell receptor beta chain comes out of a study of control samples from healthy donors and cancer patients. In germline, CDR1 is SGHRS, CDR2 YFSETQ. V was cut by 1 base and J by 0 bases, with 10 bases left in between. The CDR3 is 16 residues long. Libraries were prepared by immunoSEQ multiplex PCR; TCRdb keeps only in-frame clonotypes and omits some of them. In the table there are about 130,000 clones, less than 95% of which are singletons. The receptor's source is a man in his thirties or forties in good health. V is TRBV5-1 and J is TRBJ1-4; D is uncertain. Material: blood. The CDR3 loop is CASSLQQAATNEKLFF. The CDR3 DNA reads TGCGCCAGCAGCTTGCAGCAGGCTGCAACTAATGAAAAACTGTTTTTT.